The rows below give T cell receptor beta chains drawn from one sample of a study of patients and donors after allogeneic stem cell transplantation. TCRdb analysed the RT-PCR reads with MiXCR anew, one entry per CDR3 protein. The sample gives about 150,000 distinct CDR3 sequences, about 40% of which show up once; about 50% is in the top ten. Sequencing was carried out using blood, either unsorted or a sorted T cell fraction (not recorded which). Receptors originate from a human donor who was either an allogeneic HSCT recipient or a stem cell or donor lymphocyte infusion donor (not recorded which). It is not recorded whose cells these are; they may come from a transplant donor. Both conserved end residues are part of each CDR3. The order of the fields is J gene, V gene, clone size, D gene, CDR3 DNA, CDR3 protein. D genes are given only for firm matches. Some rows have no size entry. The others give once, few or many, or a class for an expanded clone.

>TRBJ2-2|TRBV5-1|-|TRBD1
TGCGCCAGCAGCGATGCAATAGGGACAGCCATGCCCACGAACACCGGGGAGCTGTTTTTT
CASSDAIGTAMPTNTGELFF
>TRBJ1-6|TRBV6-6|few|-
TGTGCCAGCAGTTTCCAGACCTATAATTCACCCCTCCACTTT
CASSFQTYNSPLHF
>TRBJ1-2|TRBV13|-|-
TGTGCCAGCAGCGGGACCTTCTATGCCTACACCTTC
CASSGTFYAYTF
>TRBJ2-1|TRBV4-1|-|-
TGCGCCAGCAGCCAAACCAGAAGGCAGGGGTCGTTCTTC
CASSQTRRQGSFF
>TRBJ1-4|TRBV7-8|-|-
TGTGCCAGCAGCCCCTACCGCAGTGAAAAACTGTTTTTT
CASSPYRSEKLFF
>TRBJ2-1|TRBV27|-|TRBD2
TGTGCCAGCAGTTTGGGACTAGCGGGTGAGCAGTTCTTC
CASSLGLAGEQFF
>TRBJ1-1|TRBV29-1|-|TRBD1
TGCAGCCCTAGGGACAGGGAAATTTATTGGGGCACTGAAGCTTTCTTT
CSPRDREIYWGTEAFF
>TRBJ2-7|TRBV5-1|-|-
TGCGCCAGCAGAGGGGCAGGTAAGCCCTACGAGCAGTACTTC
CASRGAGKPYEQYF
>TRBJ2-2|TRBV20-1|-|TRBD2
TGCAGTGCCAGACTAGCGGGGGCTCGAATCACCGGGGAGCTGTTTTTT
CSARLAGARITGELFF
>TRBJ1-6|TRBV12-3/TRBV12-4|-|-
TGTGCCAGCAGTTTTGAGGGGGTTTCGTCGGATAATTCACCCCTCCACTTT
CASSFEGVSSDNSPLHF
>TRBJ1-4|TRBV20-1|-|-
TGCAGTGCTAGAGATGGGGGGAAACTGTTTTTT
CSARDGGKLFF
>TRBJ1-2|TRBV27|once|TRBD1
TGTGCCAGCAGCCGACAGGGAAGGAACTATGGCTACACCTTC
CASSRQGRNYGYTF
>TRBJ2-3|TRBV7-6|-|-
TGTGCCAGCAGCTTAGAGGCGAGCACAGATACGCAGTATTTT
CASSLEASTDTQYF
>TRBJ1-1|TRBV7-9|few|TRBD1
TGTGCCAGCAGCCATATGGACAGGGGGGGCACTGAAGCTTTCTTT
CASSHMDRGGTEAFF
>TRBJ2-7|TRBV2|-|-
TGTGCCAGCAGTGAAGCGGGGACCTTCTACGAGCAGTACTTC
CASSEAGTFYEQYF
>TRBJ1-1|TRBV20-1|-|-
TGCAGTGCTTTCGGGACACTCAAGGTCCAGAACACTGAAGCTTTCTTT
CSAFGTLKVQNTEAFF
>TRBJ1-2|TRBV3-1|-|-
TGTGCCAGCAGCCAAGATCGGCGGATTCAGACCTTC
CASSQDRRIQTF
>TRBJ2-1|TRBV14|-|TRBD2
TGTGCCAGCAGCCAAGACAGGCGGACTAGCGGGAAGGATGAGCAGTTCTTC
CASSQDRRTSGKDEQFF
>TRBJ2-6|TRBV5-1|-|TRBD1
TGCGCCAGCGGACAGGGGAGCTCTGGGGCCAACGTCCTGACTTTC
CASGQGSSGANVLTF
>TRBJ1-2|TRBV4-3|few|-
TGCGCCAGCAGCCAAATGAAGGGTTTTCGAGGGGGCTACACCTTC
CASSQMKGFRGGYTF
>TRBJ2-1|TRBV20-1|-|TRBD2
TGCAGTGCTCGATCCGGGACTAGCTCCTACAATGAGCAGTTCTTC
CSARSGTSSYNEQFF
>TRBJ1-5|TRBV12-3/TRBV12-4|few|TRBD1
TGTGCCAGCAGCCAATCGGGACAGGTGGGCAATCAGCCCCAGCATTTT
CASSQSGQVGNQPQHF
>TRBJ1-1|TRBV6-5|-|-
TGTGCCAGCAGTTACAGCCGGGCCTCGGGGGAAGCTTTCTTT
CASSYSRASGEAFF
>TRBJ1-2|TRBV20-1|-|TRBD1
TGCAGTGCTAGTACCGGGACAGGAGCTAACTATGGCTACACCTTC
CSASTGTGANYGYTF
>TRBJ1-2|TRBV3-1|-|-
TGTGCCAGCAGCCAGGGGGACTATGGCTACACCTTC
CASSQGDYGYTF
>TRBJ1-2|TRBV14|-|-
TGTGCCAGCAGCCACAAGGTCAGCTATGGCTACACCTTC
CASSHKVSYGYTF
>TRBJ1-2|TRBV6-6|-|-
TGTGCCAGCAGTTACTCCGGCCAGAACTATGGCTACACCTTC
CASSYSGQNYGYTF
>TRBJ2-5|TRBV7-3|-|-
TGTGCCAGCAGCTTAACGGTCGGCGACAAAGAGACCCAGTACTTC
CASSLTVGDKETQYF
>TRBJ2-1|TRBV4-3|few|TRBD1
TGCGCCAGCGCCGGGACAGATTACAATGAGCAGTTCTTC
CASAGTDYNEQFF
>TRBJ2-7|TRBV30|-|-
TGTGCCTGGAGTAGTGGGGAAGGCAGCTTTTCCTACGAGCAGTACTTC
CAWSSGEGSFSYEQYF
>TRBJ1-3|TRBV12-3/TRBV12-4|-|TRBD1
TGTGCCCCCACCGGGACAGGGGTAGGGCCTGGAAACACCATATATTTT
CAPTGTGVGPGNTIYF
>TRBJ1-5|TRBV6-2/TRBV6-3|few|TRBD1
TGTGCCAGCGAGACAGGGGGCAATCAGCCCCAGCATTTT
CASETGGNQPQHF
>TRBJ1-2|TRBV21-1|-|-
TGTGCCAGCAGCAACCCGGGACAGGGGGACTATGGCTACACCTTC
CASSNPGQGDYGYTF
>TRBJ1-1|TRBV29-1|-|-
TGCAGCGTTCGCATTGGCGCTGAAGCTTTCTTT
CSVRIGAEAFF
>TRBJ1-3|TRBV6-6|few|-
TGTGCCAGCAGTTACGACCCACCTATCTCTGGAAACACCATATATTTT
CASSYDPPISGNTIYF
>TRBJ1-1|TRBV20-1|few|-
TGCAGTGGGTGGGGGGACACTGAAGCTTTCTTT
CSGWGDTEAFF
>TRBJ2-5|TRBV11-2|-|-
TGTGCCAGCAGCTTCGGATTTGGGGAGACCCAGTACTTC
CASSFGFGETQYF
>TRBJ1-2|TRBV5-1|-|TRBD1
TGCGCCAGCAGCGCGGGACAGGGCCTTGGTGGCTACACCTTC
CASSAGQGLGGYTF
>TRBJ1-1|TRBV24-1|few|-
TGTGCCACCAGGGCGGGGGGCGAAGGTACTGAAGCTTTCTTT
CATRAGGEGTEAFF
>TRBJ1-5|TRBV5-1|few|-
TGCGCCAGCAGCTTCGCAGGGGATAGCAATCAGCCCCAGCATTTT
CASSFAGDSNQPQHF
>TRBJ1-1|TRBV6-5|few|-
TGTGCCAGCAGCCTCAGGAGTACGAGCACTGAAGCTTTCTTT
CASSLRSTSTEAFF
>TRBJ1-1|TRBV7-2|-|-
TGTGCCAGCAGCTCGGACGGGGGGAACACTGAAGCTTTCTTT
CASSSDGGNTEAFF
>TRBJ1-4|TRBV5-1|-|TRBD1
TGCGCCAGCAGCCTAGGAGACAGGGCCAGGAAGGCGGGAAAACTGTTTTTT
CASSLGDRARKAGKLFF
>TRBJ2-5|TRBV28|-|-
TGTGCCAGCAGTTTTATAGGGGCAGGGTACCGGACCCAGTACTTC
CASSFIGAGYRTQYF